This is a list of T cell receptor beta chains from one sample in a study of T cell responses to AZD1222 COVID-19 vaccine. Method: immunoSEQ multiplex PCR; TCRdb's copy keeps in-frame clones and lacks some. The table records 150,000 to 200,000 clones, 92% of them present only once. Here the sequenced sample was peripheral blood, taken on day 0 of MenACWY control vaccination. Every receptor here comes from an adult in good health. The CDR3 runs from the conserved cysteine through the conserved F or W. The D gene is left open where the match is weak. Size is omitted from some rows. Given values are once, few, many or a class for expanded clones.

d_call j_call v_call cdr3_length clone_size cdr3_aa cdr3_nt
TRBD1 TRBJ1-5 TRBV28 13 . CAIQGGADQPQHF TGTGCCATTCAGGGGGGCGCCGATCAGCCCCAGCATTTT
. TRBJ1-4 TRBV2 19 . CASSELSALEGPTNEKLFF TGTGCCAGCAGTGAACTAAGTGCACTTGAGGGGCCCACTAATGAAAAACTGTTTTTT
TRBD2 TRBJ2-7 TRBV6-5 16 . CASSYSGTSVSYEQYF TGTGCCAGCAGTTACTCGGGGACTAGCGTCTCCTACGAGCAGTACTTC
. TRBJ1-1 TRBV21-1 15 once CASSKGRQFATEAFF TGTGCCAGCAGCAAAGGTCGGCAGTTTGCCACTGAAGCTTTCTTT
. TRBJ1-4 TRBV5-1 16 . CASSLAQQASEAKLFF TGCGCCAGCAGCTTGGCCCAACAGGCGTCCGAGGCAAAACTGTTTTTT
TRBD1 TRBJ2-7 TRBV6-5 12 . CASKTGGYEQYF TGTGCCAGCAAGACAGGGGGGTACGAGCAGTACTTC
. TRBJ2-2 TRBV3-1/TRBV3-2 17 . CASSSRLGGANTGELFF TGTGCCAGCAGCTCCCGACTTGGGGGCGCGAACACCGGGGAGCTGTTTTTT
. TRBJ1-4 TRBV5-1 15 . CASRPLGLFNEKLFF TGCGCCAGCAGGCCCTTGGGTCTTTTTAATGAAAAACTGTTTTTT
. TRBJ1-2 TRBV7-3 15 once CASSHDSPLGSGYTF TGTGCCAGCAGTCACGACAGTCCCTTAGGGAGTGGCTACACCTTC
TRBD1 TRBJ2-7 TRBV11-2 15 . CASSLPSRRGHEQYF TGTGCCAGCAGCTTACCCTCCCGCAGGGGGCACGAGCAGTACTTC
TRBD1 TRBJ1-2 TRBV28 12 . CASSSDRVSYTF TGTGCCAGCAGTTCGGACAGGGTGTCGTACACCTTC
. TRBJ1-1 TRBV12-5 14 . CAAFPPGLSTEAFF TGTGCTGCCTTTCCCCCCGGGCTGTCCACTGAAGCTTTCTTT
. TRBJ2-7 TRBV11-2 13 . CASSLEAQYEQYF TGTGCCAGCAGCTTAGAGGCTCAGTACGAGCAGTACTTC
. TRBJ2-7 TRBV11-1 14 . CASSPTGSRREQYF TGTGCCAGCAGTCCCACAGGGTCGAGGCGCGAGCAGTACTTC
TRBD1 TRBJ2-1 TRBV18 16 . CASSPRAGGSYNEQFF TGTGCCAGCTCACCACGGGCAGGGGGATCCTACAATGAGCAGTTCTTC
. TRBJ1-1 TRBV6-1 12 . CASRLDRTDAFF TGTGCCAGCAGACTCGACAGAACTGACGCTTTCTTT
. TRBJ1-1 TRBV18 14 . CASSPPNLETEAFF TGTGCCAGCTCACCACCTAACCTCGAAACTGAAGCTTTCTTT
. TRBJ2-1 TRBV3-1/TRBV3-2 11 . CASSRDLNQFF TGTGCCAGCAGCCGAGACCTGAACCAGTTCTTC
. TRBJ1-5 TRBV7-6 15 . CASSLGAGQYQPQHF TGTGCCAGCAGCTTAGGGGCAGGGCAATATCAGCCCCAGCATTTT
. TRBJ2-1 TRBV20-1 13 . CSASSGPGNEQFF TGCAGTGCTAGTTCAGGGCCAGGCAATGAGCAGTTCTTC
TRBD1 TRBJ2-3 TRBV11-1 16 . CASSTGTAERTDTQYF TGTGCCAGCAGCACAGGGACAGCGGAGCGCACAGATACGCAGTATTTT
TRBD2 TRBJ2-2 TRBV9 18 . CASSRGLAGSTHTGELFF TGTGCCAGCAGTCGGGGACTAGCGGGCTCAACGCACACCGGGGAGCTGTTTTTT
. TRBJ2-3 TRBV5-6 15 . CASSLWPSYTDTQYF TGTGCCAGCAGCTTGTGGCCTAGCTACACAGATACGCAGTATTTT
TRBD2 TRBJ2-3 TRBV4-1 17 . CASSQGLAGVPPDTQYF TGCGCCAGCAGCCAGGGACTAGCGGGAGTCCCCCCAGATACGCAGTATTTT
. TRBJ2-1 TRBV12-5 13 . CASGLFSGFEQFF TGTGCTAGTGGTTTGTTTTCGGGATTTGAGCAGTTCTTC
. TRBJ2-7 TRBV6-5 14 . CASRRSSASAGQYF TGTGCCAGCAGGCGTTCTAGCGCGAGTGCGGGGCAGTACTTC
TRBD1 TRBJ1-2 TRBV10-3 16 once CAISERTGLTQKGYTF TGTGCCATCAGTGAACGGACAGGCCTTACTCAGAAGGGCTACACCTTC
. TRBJ1-6 TRBV19 13 . CATSAGSNSPLHF TGTGCCACTTCTGCGGGCAGTAATTCACCCCTCCACTTT
. TRBJ1-1 TRBV28 17 . CASRHPQGAGQNTEAFF TGTGCCAGCAGGCACCCTCAAGGGGCAGGTCAGAACACTGAAGCTTTCTTT
. TRBJ2-5 TRBV15 15 . CATSRDRRGQETQYF TGTGCCACCAGCAGAGATCGCAGGGGACAAGAGACCCAGTACTTC
. TRBJ1-2 TRBV9 16 once CASSLIAGPRNYGYTF TGTGCCAGCAGCCTTATAGCAGGGCCCCGAAACTATGGCTACACCTTC
. TRBJ1-5 TRBV30 15 . CAWSERGGTGQPQHF TGTGCCTGGAGTGAACGAGGGGGGACGGGTCAGCCCCAGCATTTT
. TRBJ1-1 TRBV12-3/TRBV12-4 12 . CASSLGYTEAFF TGTGCCAGCAGTTTGGGTTACACTGAAGCTTTCTTT
. TRBJ1-1 TRBV28 18 . CASIPPGGIWAMNTEAFF TGTGCCAGCATCCCTCCGGGAGGAATCTGGGCGATGAACACTGAAGCTTTCTTT
. TRBJ1-5 TRBV28 15 . CASRRQVGDHQPQHF TGTGCCAGCAGAAGACAGGTGGGGGACCATCAGCCCCAGCATTTT
. TRBJ2-1 TRBV9 12 . CASGGPPNEQFF TGTGCCAGCGGAGGGCCCCCCAATGAGCAGTTCTTC
TRBD1 TRBJ1-5 TRBV6-2/TRBV6-3 15 . CASSYGQGVNQPQHF TGTGCCAGCAGTTACGGACAGGGAGTCAATCAGCCCCAGCATTTT
. TRBJ1-2 TRBV7-2 14 . CASSLVGSNYGYTF TGTGCCAGCAGCTTAGTAGGGTCTAACTATGGCTACACCTTC
. TRBJ2-3 TRBV18 13 . CASSLPNDDTQYF TGTGCCAGCTCACTTCCGAACGACGATACGCAGTATTTT
. TRBJ1-1 TRBV11-3 14 . CASSKTVGHTEAFF TGTGCCAGCAGCAAAACAGTGGGGCACACTGAAGCTTTCTTT
. TRBJ2-5 TRBV9 16 . CASSVQVGAGGETQYF TGTGCCAGCAGCGTACAAGTGGGGGCGGGTGGAGAGACCCAGTACTTC
TRBD1 TRBJ1-1 TRBV29-1 14 . CSSPDRVWNTEAFF TGCAGCTCCCCGGACAGGGTATGGAACACTGAAGCTTTCTTT
. TRBJ1-4 TRBV21-1 16 . CASSPPMPATNEKLFF TGTGCCAGCAGTCCCCCAATGCCCGCAACTAATGAAAAACTGTTTTTT
. TRBJ1-3 TRBV5-6 17 . CASSSNREVPSGNTIYF TGTGCCAGCAGCTCAAACAGGGAAGTCCCCTCTGGAAACACCATATATTTT
TRBD2 TRBJ2-2 TRBV9 17 . CASSAELAGSNTGELFF TGTGCCAGCAGTGCGGAACTAGCGGGATCGAACACCGGGGAGCTGTTTTTT
. TRBJ1-6 TRBV14 14 . CASSQESKNSPLHF TGTGCCAGCAGCCAAGAATCGAAGAATTCACCCCTCCACTTT
. TRBJ1-1 TRBV9 15 . CASSVEGWGNTEAFF TGTGCCAGCAGCGTAGAAGGTTGGGGAAACACTGAAGCTTTCTTT
. TRBJ1-2 TRBV28 14 . CASTRDTRRFGYTF TGTGCCAGCACTAGGGACACCCGCCGTTTCGGCTACACCTTC
. TRBJ1-2 TRBV7-8 12 . CASSRESYGYTF TGTGCCAGCAGCCGTGAGAGCTATGGCTACACCTTC